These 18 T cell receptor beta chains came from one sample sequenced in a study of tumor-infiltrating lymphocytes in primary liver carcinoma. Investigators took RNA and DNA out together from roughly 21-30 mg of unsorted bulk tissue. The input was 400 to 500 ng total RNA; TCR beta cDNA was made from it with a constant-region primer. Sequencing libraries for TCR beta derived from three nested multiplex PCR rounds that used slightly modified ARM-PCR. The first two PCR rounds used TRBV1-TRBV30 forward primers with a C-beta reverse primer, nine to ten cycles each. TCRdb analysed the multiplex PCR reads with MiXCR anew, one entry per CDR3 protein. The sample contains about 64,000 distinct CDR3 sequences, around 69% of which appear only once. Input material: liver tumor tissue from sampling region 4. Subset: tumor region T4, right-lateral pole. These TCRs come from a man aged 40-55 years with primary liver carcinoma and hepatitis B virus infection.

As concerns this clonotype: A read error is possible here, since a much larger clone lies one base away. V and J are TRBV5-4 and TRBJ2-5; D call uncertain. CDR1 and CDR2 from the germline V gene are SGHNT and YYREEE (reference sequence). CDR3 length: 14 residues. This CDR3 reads CVSSLASLGETQYF. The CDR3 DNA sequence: TGTGTCAGCAGTCTCGCGTCCCTGGGTGAGACCCAGTACTTC.

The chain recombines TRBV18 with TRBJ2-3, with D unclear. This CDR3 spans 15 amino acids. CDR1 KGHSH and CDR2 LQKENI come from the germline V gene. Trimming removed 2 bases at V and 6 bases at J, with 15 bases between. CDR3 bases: TGTGCCAGCTCACCAACAGAATCGCCGGTCGATACGCAGTATTTT. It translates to CASSPTESPVDTQYF.

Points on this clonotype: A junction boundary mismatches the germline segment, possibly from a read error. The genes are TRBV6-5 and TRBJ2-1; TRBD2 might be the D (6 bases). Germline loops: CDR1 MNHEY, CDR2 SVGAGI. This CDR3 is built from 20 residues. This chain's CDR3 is CVSIYSNFHGGTPIFDEQFF. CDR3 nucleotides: TGTGTCAGCATTTACTCGAATTTCCATGGCGGGACTCCTATATTCGATGAGCAGTTCTTC.

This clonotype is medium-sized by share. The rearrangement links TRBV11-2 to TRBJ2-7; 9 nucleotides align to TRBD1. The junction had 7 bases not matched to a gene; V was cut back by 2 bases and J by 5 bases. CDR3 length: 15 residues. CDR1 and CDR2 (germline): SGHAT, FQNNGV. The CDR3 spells CASSLRWTGENEQYF. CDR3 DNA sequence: TGTGCCAGCAGCTTACGATGGACAGGGGAAAACGAGCAGTACTTC.

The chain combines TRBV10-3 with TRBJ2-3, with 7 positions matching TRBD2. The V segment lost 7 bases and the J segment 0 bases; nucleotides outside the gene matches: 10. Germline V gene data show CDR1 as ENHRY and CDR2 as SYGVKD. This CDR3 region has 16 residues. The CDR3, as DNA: TGTGCCATCATTCACACTAGCGTGGCTAGCACAGATACGCAGTATTTT. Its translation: CAIIHTSVASTDTQYF.

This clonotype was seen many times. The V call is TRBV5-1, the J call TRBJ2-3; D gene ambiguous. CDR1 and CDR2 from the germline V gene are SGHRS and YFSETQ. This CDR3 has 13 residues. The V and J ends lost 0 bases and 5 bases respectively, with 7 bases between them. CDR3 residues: CASSLADGDTQYF. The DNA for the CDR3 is TGCGCCAGCAGCTTGGCGGACGGAGATACGCAGTATTTT.

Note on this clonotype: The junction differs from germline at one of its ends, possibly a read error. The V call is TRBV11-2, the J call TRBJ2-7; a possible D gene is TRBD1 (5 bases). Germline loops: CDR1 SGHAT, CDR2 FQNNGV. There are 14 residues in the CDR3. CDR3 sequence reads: CASSSNRNSCEQCF. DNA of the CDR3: TGTGCCAGCAGCTCTAACAGGAACTCCTGCGAGCAGTGCTTC. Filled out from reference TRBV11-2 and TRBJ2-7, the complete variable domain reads EAGVAQSPRYKIIEKRQSVAFWCNPISGHATLYWYQQILGQGPKLLIQFQNNGVVDDSQLPKDRFSAERLKGVDSTLKIQPAKLEDSAVYLCASSSNRNSCEQCFGPGTRLTVT.

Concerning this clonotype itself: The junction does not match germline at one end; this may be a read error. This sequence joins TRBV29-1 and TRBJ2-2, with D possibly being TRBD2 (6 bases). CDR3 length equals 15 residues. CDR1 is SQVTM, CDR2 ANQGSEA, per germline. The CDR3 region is CNVGTGAASTGELFF. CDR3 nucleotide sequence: TGCAACGTTGGGACTGGCGCGGCGAGCACCGGGGAGCTGTTTTTT.

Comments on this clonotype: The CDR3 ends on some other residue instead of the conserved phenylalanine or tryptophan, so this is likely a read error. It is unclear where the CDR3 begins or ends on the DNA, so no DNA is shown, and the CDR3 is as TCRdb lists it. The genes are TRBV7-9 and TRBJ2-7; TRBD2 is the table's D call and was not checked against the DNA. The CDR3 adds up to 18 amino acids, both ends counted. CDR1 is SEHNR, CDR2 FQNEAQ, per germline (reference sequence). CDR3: CASSGGTSGNQRPYGQYL.

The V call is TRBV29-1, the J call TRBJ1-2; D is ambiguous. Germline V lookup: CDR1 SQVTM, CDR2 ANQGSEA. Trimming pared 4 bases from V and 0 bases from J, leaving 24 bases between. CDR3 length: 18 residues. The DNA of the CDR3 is TGCAGCGTTGGGGCACCAGCAGGAACCCAAGTGGCTAACTATGGCTACACCTTC. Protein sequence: CSVGAPAGTQVANYGYTF. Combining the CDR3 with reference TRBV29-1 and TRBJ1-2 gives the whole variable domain SAVISQKPSRDICQRGTSLTIQCQVDSQVTMMFWYRQQPGQSLTLIATANQGSEATYESGFVIDKFPISRPNLTFSTLTVSNMSPEDSSIYLCSVGAPAGTQVANYGYTFGSGTRLTVV.

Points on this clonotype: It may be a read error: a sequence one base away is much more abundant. CDR3 loop: CAGSLVLTGETF. In nucleotides, the CDR3 is TGTGCCGGCAGCTTAGTTCTCACAGGGGAAACCTTC. This chain connects TRBV11-2 to TRBJ2-1, with TRBD1 matching over 7 bases. Germline-derived CDR1 and CDR2 are SGHAT and FQNNGV. The CDR3 length is 12 residues. The entire variable domain, with the rest obtained from reference TRBV11-2 and TRBJ2-1, is as follows: EAGVAQSPRYKIIEKRQSVAFWCNPISGHATLYWYQQILGQGPKLLIQFQNNGVVDDSQLPKDRFSAERLKGVDSTLKIQPAKLEDSAVYLCAGSLVLTGETFGPGTRLTVL.

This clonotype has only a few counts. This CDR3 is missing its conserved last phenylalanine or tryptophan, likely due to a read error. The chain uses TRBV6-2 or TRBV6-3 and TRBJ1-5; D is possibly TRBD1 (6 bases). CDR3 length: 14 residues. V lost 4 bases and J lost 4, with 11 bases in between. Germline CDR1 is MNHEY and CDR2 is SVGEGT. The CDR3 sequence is CASSSPGVNQPQHY. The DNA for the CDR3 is TGTGCCAGCAGTTCTCCAGGGGTTAATCAGCCCCAGCATTAT.

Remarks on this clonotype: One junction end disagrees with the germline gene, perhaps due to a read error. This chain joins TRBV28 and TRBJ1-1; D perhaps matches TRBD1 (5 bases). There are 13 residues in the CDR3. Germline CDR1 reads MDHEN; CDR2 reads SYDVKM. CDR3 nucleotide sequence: TGCGCCAGCAGGTTACCGAGGGGCACTGAAGCTTTCTTT. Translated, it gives CASRLPRGTEAFF. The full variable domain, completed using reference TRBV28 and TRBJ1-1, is DVKVTQSSRYLVKRTGEKVFLECVQDMDHENMFWYRQDPGLGLRLIYFSYDVKMKEKGDIPEGYSVSREKKERFSLILESASTNQTSMYLCASRLPRGTEAFFGQGTRLTVV.

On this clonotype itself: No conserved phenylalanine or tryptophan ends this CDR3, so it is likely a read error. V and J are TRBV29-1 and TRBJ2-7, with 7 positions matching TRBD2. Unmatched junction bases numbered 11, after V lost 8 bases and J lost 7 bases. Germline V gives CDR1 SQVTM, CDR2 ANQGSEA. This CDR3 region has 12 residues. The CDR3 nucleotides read TGCAGCATTCGTCAGGGAGGGAATGAGCAGTACTCC. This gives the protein CSIRQGGNEQYS.

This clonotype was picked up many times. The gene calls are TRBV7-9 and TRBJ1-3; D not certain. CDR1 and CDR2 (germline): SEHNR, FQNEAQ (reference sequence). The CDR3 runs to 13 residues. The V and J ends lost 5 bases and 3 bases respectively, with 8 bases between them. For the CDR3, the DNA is TGTGCCAGCAGCACCTATAATGGAAACACCATATATTTT. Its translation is CASSTYNGNTIYF.

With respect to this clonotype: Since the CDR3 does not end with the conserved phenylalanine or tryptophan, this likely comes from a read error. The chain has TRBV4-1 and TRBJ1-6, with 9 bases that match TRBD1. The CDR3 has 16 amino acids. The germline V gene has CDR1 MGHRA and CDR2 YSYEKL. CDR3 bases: TGCGCCAGTAGCCGCCACCTACAGGGGGCGGATTCACCCCTCCACCTT. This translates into CASSRHLQGADSPLHL.

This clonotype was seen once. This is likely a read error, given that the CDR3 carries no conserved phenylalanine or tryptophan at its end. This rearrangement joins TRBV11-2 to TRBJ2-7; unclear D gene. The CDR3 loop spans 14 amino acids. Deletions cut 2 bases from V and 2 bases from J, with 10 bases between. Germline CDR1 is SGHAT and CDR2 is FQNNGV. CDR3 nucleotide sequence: TGTGCCAGCAGCTTAACTGACACTGCCTACGAGCAGTACCTT. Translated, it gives CASSLTDTAYEQYL.

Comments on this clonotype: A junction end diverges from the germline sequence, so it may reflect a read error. The CDR3 region is CASNQGLGLAGGPTGSCNEQFF. The CDR3, as DNA: TGCGCCAGCAACCAAGGGTTAGGATTAGCGGGAGGGCCCACTGGCTCCTGCAATGAGCAGTTCTTC. This chain links TRBV4-3 with TRBJ2-1; 11 bases fit TRBD2. This CDR3 is 22 amino acids long. CDR1 is LGHNA and CDR2 is YSLEER in the germline V gene.